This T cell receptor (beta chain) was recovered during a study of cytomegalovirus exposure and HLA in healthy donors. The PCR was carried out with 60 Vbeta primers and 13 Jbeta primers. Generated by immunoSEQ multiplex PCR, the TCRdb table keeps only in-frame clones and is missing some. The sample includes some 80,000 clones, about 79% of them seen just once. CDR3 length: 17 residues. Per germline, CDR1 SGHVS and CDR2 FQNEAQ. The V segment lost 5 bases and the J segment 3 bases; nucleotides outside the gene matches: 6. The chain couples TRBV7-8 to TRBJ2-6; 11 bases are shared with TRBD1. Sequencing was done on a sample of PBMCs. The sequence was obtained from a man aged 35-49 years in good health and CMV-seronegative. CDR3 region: CASSPWTGGDGANVLTF. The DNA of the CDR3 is TGTGCCAGCAGCCCATGGACAGGGGGCGATGGGGCCAACGTCCTGACTTTC. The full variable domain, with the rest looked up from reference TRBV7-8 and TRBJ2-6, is GAGVSQSPRYKVAKRGQDVALRCDPISGHVSLFWYQQALGQGPEFLTYFQNEAQLDKSGLPSDRFFAERPEGSVSTLKIQRTQQEDSAVYLCASSPWTGGDGANVLTFGAGSRLTVL.